A single sample is the source of the 10 T cell receptor beta chains below, sequenced in a study of neoadjuvant anti-PD-1 for oral cavity cancer. Repertoires were generated with immunoSEQ multiplex PCR, while TCRdb's copy carries only in-frame clones and drops some. Here the sample spans roughly 15,000 clones, 35% to 50% being singletons. This sample's time point: after neoadjuvant nivolumab, at surgical resection. The sample was tumor tissue, taken after nivolumab (anti-PD-1) treatment. All receptors come from a person between 40 and 80 years old with oral cavity squamous cell carcinoma.

The chain carries TRBV2 and TRBJ1-2, with TRBD1 as a possible D gene (6 bases). The V and J ends lost 8 bases and 2 bases respectively, with 15 bases between them. Germline V gene lookup returns CDR1 SNHLY and CDR2 FYNNEI. The CDR3 loop spans 14 amino acids. CDR3 loop: CASVNRVANYGYTF. CDR3 bases: TGTGCCAGCGTCAACAGGGTGGCCAACTATGGCTACACCTTC.

The chain recombines TRBV4-1 with TRBJ1-1; 7 nucleotides agree with TRBD1. The CDR3 runs to 15 residues. Germline V gene lookup returns CDR1 MGHRA and CDR2 YSYEKL. With 4 bases clipped from V and 3 bases from J, the junction kept 8 bases outside the gene matches. CDR3 bases: TGCGCCAGCAGCCCAAAAGGGACAGATTACACTGAAGCTTTCTTT. It codes for CASSPKGTDYTEAFF.

This clone was seen only a few times. The chain links TRBV29-1 to TRBJ1-1, with TRBD1 identical over 7 bases. The germline CDR1 and CDR2 sequences are SQVTM and ANQGSEA. The CDR3 totals 13 residues. Trimming removed 5 bases from V and 5 bases from J; junction bases left unmatched: 8. As DNA, the CDR3 is TGCAGCGTTACAAAGACAGGGAGTACTGAAGCTTTCTTT. This encodes CSVTKTGSTEAFF.

This sequence joins TRBV4-1 and TRBJ2-6; 7 bases are shared with TRBD1. Germline V gene lookup returns CDR1 MGHRA and CDR2 YSYEKL. The CDR3 loop spans 16 amino acids. J gave up 2 bases and V 2 bases, and 3 bases lay outside the gene matches. As DNA, the CDR3 is TGCGCCAGCAGCCAATACAGGGGTGCTGGGGCCAACGTCCTGACTTTC. Translated, it gives CASSQYRGAGANVLTF.

This clone appeared a few times. The chain links TRBV6-5 to TRBJ2-5; 9 positions match TRBD1. CDR3 length equals 12 residues. Germline V CDR1 and CDR2: MNHEY, SVGAGI. The trim removed 8 bases at V and 10 bases at J, leaving 8 bases unmatched. The CDR3 region has the DNA TGTGCCAGCCGGGACAGGGCTGTTGGCCAGTACTTC. It specifies CASRDRAVGQYF.

This chain links TRBV6-1 with TRBJ1-1, with unresolved D. This CDR3 is built from 13 residues. Per germline, CDR1 MNHNS and CDR2 SASEGT. V lost 5 bases to trimming and J lost 7 bases, with 14 bases between them. DNA of the CDR3: TGTGCCAGCAGTCGTAGGGAGGTGGATGAAGCTTTCTTT. Translating gives CASSRREVDEAFF.

The chain is built from TRBV9 and TRBJ2-7, with D maybe TRBD2 (5 bases). CDR1 is SGDLS, CDR2 YYNGEE, per germline. The CDR3 extends over 15 amino acids. Between the trimmed V and J ends, which lost 0 bases and 0 bases, there was a span of 10 bases. CDR3 sequence reads: CASSVDSGSSYEQYF. Written as DNA, the CDR3 is TGTGCCAGCAGCGTAGACTCTGGGAGCTCCTACGAGCAGTACTTC.

This clone was detected a few times. The rearrangement uses TRBV6-5 and TRBJ2-7, with 7 bases identical to TRBD1. The CDR3 length is 13 residues. Germline CDR1 MNHEY, CDR2 SVGAGI. After removal of 7 bases from V and 3 bases from J, the junction contained 6 bases not matched to a gene. CDR3 in DNA: TGTGCCAGCATCATGACAGGGCTCTACGAGCAGTACTTC. The encoded protein is CASIMTGLYEQYF.

The chain has TRBV7-2 and TRBJ2-7, with a possible D match to TRBD2 (6 bases). The V end was cut by 7 bases, the J end by 3 bases, with 16 bases between. The CDR3 runs 14 residues. CDR1 is SGHTA, CDR2 FQGNSA, per germline. CDR3 region: CASTPDYSVYEQYF. CDR3 nucleotide sequence: TGTGCCAGCACCCCGGACTATTCCGTCTACGAGCAGTACTTC.

This clone has just a few counts. This chain connects TRBV5-1 to TRBJ1-2; D remains ambiguous. The V gene lost 0 bases and the J gene lost 3 bases, with 6 bases spanning the gap. Germline loops: CDR1 SGHRS, CDR2 YFSETQ. The CDR3 sequence is 13 residues long. The CDR3 spells CASSLGSHYGYTF. The CDR3 bases are TGCGCCAGCAGCTTGGGCAGCCACTATGGCTACACCTTC.